This is a list of T cell receptor beta chains from one sample in a study of T cell responses to AZD1222 COVID-19 vaccine. Sequencing used immunoSEQ multiplex PCR; TCRdb keeps in-frame clones, though not all of them. Of approximately 100,000 clones listed, just under 90% are singletons. This specimen consisted of peripheral blood, obtained on day 0 of MenACWY control vaccination. These receptors were collected from an adult in good health. CDR3s include the opening cysteine and the closing phenylalanine or tryptophan. D genes are given only for firm matches. Rows may omit the clone size; those that give it use once, few, many or a size class.

>TRBJ1-1|-|-|TRBV10-3
CAISGKIGGLGAFF
TGTGCCATCAGTGGAAAGATCGGGGGGCTCGGAGCTTTCTTT
>TRBJ1-1|-|-|TRBV7-2
CASSLGPGTRNTEAFF
TGTGCCAGCAGCTTAGGGCCAGGGACGCGGAACACTGAAGCTTTCTTT
>TRBJ1-2|-|-|TRBV25-1
CASSGGYGYTF
TGTGCCAGCAGTGGCGGGTATGGCTACACCTTC
>TRBJ1-6|-|-|TRBV6-4
CASSEDNNSPLHF
TGTGCCAGCAGTGAAGACAATAATTCACCCCTCCACTTT
>TRBJ2-4|-|-|TRBV6-1
CASSEMRTVSMKNIQYF
TGTGCCAGCAGTGAGATGAGGACAGTTAGTATGAAAAACATTCAGTACTTC
>TRBJ1-3|few|-|TRBV7-2
CASSLHAGNTIYF
TGTGCCAGCAGCTTGCATGCTGGAAACACCATATATTTT
>TRBJ2-7|-|TRBD1|TRBV5-1
CASSLEGTAPYEQYF
TGCGCCAGCAGCTTGGAGGGGACAGCGCCCTACGAGCAGTACTTC
>TRBJ1-1|-|-|TRBV7-2
CASSKGGAGGRTEAFF
TGTGCCAGCAGCAAAGGGGGTGCGGGGGGCAGGACTGAAGCTTTCTTT
>TRBJ2-7|-|-|TRBV3-1/TRBV3-2
CASSHAGPGEQYF
TGTGCCAGCAGCCACGCGGGACCGGGTGAGCAGTACTTC
>TRBJ1-6|-|TRBD1|TRBV5-1
CASSPGQGSSYNSPLHF
TGCGCCAGCAGCCCTGGACAGGGCAGCTCCTATAATTCACCCCTCCACTTT
>TRBJ1-1|-|-|TRBV5-1
CASSRDRNTEAFF
TGCGCCAGCAGCAGGGATCGGAACACTGAAGCTTTCTTT
>TRBJ2-7|-|TRBD2|TRBV27
CASGERGTFYEQYF
TGTGCCAGCGGTGAGCGGGGGACGTTCTACGAGCAGTACTTC
>TRBJ2-7|-|TRBD1|TRBV6-5
CASSYDRGPTYEQYF
TGTGCCAGCAGTTACGACAGGGGCCCTACCTACGAGCAGTACTTC
>TRBJ1-5|-|-|TRBV15
CATSSPGRAQPQHF
TGTGCCACCAGCAGCCCCGGCAGGGCTCAGCCCCAGCATTTT
>TRBJ2-3|-|TRBD2|TRBV7-2
CASSQLAGVTDTQYF
TGTGCCAGCAGCCAGCTAGCGGGGGTCACAGATACGCAGTATTTT
>TRBJ2-5|-|-|TRBV18
CASEVGRQETQYF
TGTGCCAGCGAGGTGGGGCGACAAGAGACCCAGTACTTC